These 5 T cell receptor beta chains came from one sample sequenced in a study of neurological immune-mediated disorders. TCRdb used MiXCR to reprocess the 5' RACE reads, holding one entry per CDR3 protein. This repertoire shows about 24,000 distinct CDR3 sequences, 5% to 7% found once; its top ten account for approximately 4.8%. Sequencing input: PBMCs. The receptors come from a middle-aged woman in good health.

The rearrangement joins TRBV20-1 to TRBJ2-7, with D possibly called TRBD1 or TRBD2 (5 bases each). This CDR3 has 15 residues. V lost 1 base to trimming and J lost 1 base, with 14 bases between them. Looked up from germline, CDR1 is DFQATT and CDR2 is SNEGSKA (reference sequence). The CDR3 here is CSARAGPSRSYEQYF. As DNA, the CDR3 is TGCAGTGCTAGAGCGGGACCCTCCAGGTCCTACGAGCAGTACTTC.

The table lists this clonotype with many counts. V is TRBV5-1 and J is TRBJ2-2, with 9 bases that match TRBD1. The V gene end was trimmed by 0 bases and the J gene end by 4 bases; junction bases not matched to a gene: 7. The CDR3 sequence is 17 residues long. Germline CDR1 reads SGHRS; CDR2 reads YFSETQ. CDR3 residues: CASSLDRDREATGELFF. As DNA, the CDR3 is TGCGCCAGCAGCTTGGACCGGGACAGGGAGGCCACCGGGGAGCTGTTTTTT.

This clonotype was observed at least ten times. The chain links TRBV6-6 to TRBJ1-3; D ambiguous. The CDR3 totals 17 residues. Looked up from germline, CDR1 is MNHNY and CDR2 is SVGAGI (reference sequence). V gave up 0 bases and J gave up 0 bases, with 12 bases separating them. The CDR3 loop reads CASSYSMGSTSGNTIYF. CDR3 DNA sequence: TGTGCCAGCAGTTACTCGATGGGGTCCACCTCTGGAAACACCATATATTTT.

This clonotype occurred many times. The rearrangement joins TRBV30 to TRBJ1-5; D perhaps matches TRBD1 (6 bases). V was trimmed by 2 bases and J by 7 bases, leaving 9 bases between them. The CDR3 extends over 12 amino acids. CDR1 and CDR2 (germline): GTSNPN, SVGIG (reference sequence). This CDR3 is CAWSSGGQPQHF. CDR3 sequence (DNA): TGTGCCTGGAGTTCTGGGGGCCAGCCCCAGCATTTT.

The sample holds many counts of this clonotype. V usage is TRBV19 and J usage is TRBJ2-5; 9 bases match TRBD1. The CDR3 length is 15 residues. V lost 9 bases, J lost 4 bases, and 12 bases stayed unmatched. Germline lookup yields CDR1 LNHDA and CDR2 SQIVND (reference sequence). DNA of the CDR3: TGTGCCAGCACCTTAACAGGGGGCGAGATAGAGACCCAGTACTTC. As protein: CASTLTGGEIETQYF.